The 30 T cell receptor beta chains reported below all come from one sample, sequenced in a study of blood T cells in healthy people across ages. It was with a sample-barcoded 5' primer and a J-beta primer mix that a second PCR of about 6 to 12 cycles was run. MiXCR, applied by TCRdb to the 5' RACE reads, yields one record per CDR3 protein. The table lists more than 650,000 distinct CDR3 sequences, about 24% of them singletons. Sequencing was carried out using blood. These receptors originate from a man between 70 and 80 years old in good health.

This clonotype was seen only a few times. This chain joins TRBV7-2 and TRBJ1-1; TRBD1 matches at 9 bases. Germline V gives CDR1 SGHTA, CDR2 FQGNSA. CDR3 length equals 15 residues. The V segment lost 5 bases and the J segment 6 bases; nucleotides outside the gene matches: 10. CDR3 loop: CASSPYTGTGSEAFF. Here the CDR3 DNA reads TGTGCCAGCAGCCCGTATACCGGGACAGGGTCTGAAGCTTTCTTT.

The chain carries TRBV24-1 and TRBJ2-1, with 7 bases matching TRBD2. Trimming cost V 5 bases and J 1 base; bases outside gene matches: 16. CDR1 is KGHDR, CDR2 SFDVKD, per germline. The CDR3 contains 19 residues. CDR3: CATSGLSLGGSVSYNEQFF. The CDR3 coding sequence is TGTGCCACCAGTGGCCTCTCATTGGGCGGGAGTGTATCCTACAATGAGCAGTTCTTC.

This clonotype was counted ten times or more. The rearrangement uses TRBV20-1 and TRBJ2-1; 12 bases fit TRBD2. The length of the CDR3 is 17 residues. The J segment lost 5 bases and the V segment lost 3 bases, leaving 11 bases of the junction unmatched. Germline V gene sequence: CDR1 DFQATT, CDR2 SNEGSKA (reference sequence). The CDR3 sequence: CSARSGFRTSGNNEQFF. The DNA of the CDR3 is TGCAGTGCTAGGTCAGGATTTCGGACTAGCGGGAACAATGAGCAGTTCTTC.

This chain links TRBV29-1 with TRBJ1-2; D not resolved. Germline loops: CDR1 SQVTM, CDR2 ANQGSEA. The CDR3 has 13 residues. The germline V and J ends were trimmed by 0 bases and 2 bases, with 7 bases remaining between them. The CDR3 loop is CSVEDGLNYGYTF. The CDR3 coding sequence is TGCAGCGTTGAAGATGGGCTCAACTATGGCTACACCTTC.

The chain links TRBV6-1 to TRBJ1-1; D unclear. V gave up 0 bases and J gave up 1 base, with 6 bases separating them. CDR1 MNHNS and CDR2 SASEGT come from the germline V gene. The CDR3 covers 14 residues. The DNA of the CDR3 is TGTGCCAGCAGTGAAGCGTGGAGGAACACTGAAGCTTTCTTT. This encodes CASSEAWRNTEAFF.

This clonotype is a singleton in its sample. The chain carries TRBV12-3 or TRBV12-4 and TRBJ2-5; 7 bases agree with TRBD2. V was clipped by 3 bases and J by 3 bases; unmatched bases: 4. This CDR3 spans 14 amino acids. This CDR3 is CASSLFRGEETQYF. Here the CDR3 DNA reads TGTGCCAGCAGTTTGTTCCGGGGGGAAGAGACCCAGTACTTC.

This clonotype was seen a few times. J is TRBJ1-1 and V is TRBV12-3 or TRBV12-4; possible D gene TRBD1, 5 bases. V was pared by 5 bases and J by 6 bases, with 16 bases between. The CDR3 is made up of 14 amino acids. CDR3 amino acids: CASSPPGGGAEAFF. CDR3 in DNA: TGTGCCAGCAGTCCACCGGGGGGGGGAGCTGAAGCTTTCTTT.

The gene calls are TRBV11-2 and TRBJ2-1; 7 nucleotides line up with TRBD2. CDR1 is SGHAT and CDR2 is FQNNGV in the germline V gene. V shed 6 bases, J shed 2 bases, and the junction held 7 bases outside the gene matches. The CDR3 length is 15 residues. The CDR3 nucleotides are TGTGCCAGCAGGACCTTACGGGGGGCCTACAATGAGCAGTTCTTC. This sequence encodes CASRTLRGAYNEQFF.

V and J are TRBV15 and TRBJ2-3; TRBD1 matches at 7 bases. V shed 5 bases and J 5 bases; nucleotides not matched to a gene: 10. This CDR3 has 15 residues. Germline V gene data show CDR1 as LNHNV and CDR2 as YYDKDF (reference sequence). This CDR3 reads CATSEKGAQGDTQYF. In DNA, the CDR3 is TGTGCCACCAGCGAAAAGGGGGCGCAAGGAGATACGCAGTATTTT.

The chain employs TRBV2 and TRBJ2-1, with 8 bases fitting TRBD2. The J segment lost 1 base and the V segment lost 10 bases, leaving 9 bases of the junction unmatched. The germline CDR1 and CDR2 sequences are SNHLY and FYNNEI. The CDR3 totals 15 residues. CDR3 sequence: CATQELAESYNEQFF. In DNA form, the CDR3 reads TGTGCCACCCAGGAACTAGCGGAGTCCTACAATGAGCAGTTCTTC.

This clonotype was detected many times. The gene calls are TRBV18 and TRBJ1-2; no reliable D call. V lost 3 bases to trimming and J lost 0 bases, with 8 bases between them. Germline loops: CDR1 KGHSH, CDR2 LQKENI. This CDR3 is 14 amino acids long. For the CDR3, the DNA is TGTGCCAGCTCACCGCCGGGCGCTAACTATGGCTACACCTTC. Its translation: CASSPPGANYGYTF.

The chain uses TRBV5-6 and TRBJ2-2; TRBD1 matches at 7 bases. CDR3 size: 14 residues. CDR1 is SGHDT, CDR2 YYEEEE, per germline. V trimming: 1 base; J trimming: 7 bases; junction bases outside the gene matches: 4. CDR3 loop: CASSLNRGFGELFF. CDR3 coding DNA: TGTGCCAGCAGCTTGAACAGGGGTTTCGGGGAGCTGTTTTTT. Combining the CDR3 with reference TRBV5-6 and TRBJ2-2 gives the whole variable domain DAGVTQSPTHLIKTRGQQVTLRCSPKSGHDTVSWYQQALGQGPQFIFQYYEEEERQRGNFPDRFSGHQFPNYSSELNVNALLLGDSALYLCASSLNRGFGELFFGEGSRLTVL.

This clonotype was counted many times. CDR3 DNA: TGTGCCAGCAGCTCCCGATTGTTGGTGTATAGCAATCAGCCCCAGCATTTT. Translated: CASSSRLLVYSNQPQHF. The rearrangement uses TRBV7-3 and TRBJ1-5; D gene uncertain. Trimming took off 4 bases at V and 0 bases at J, with 16 bases between the two ends. The CDR3 is made up of 17 amino acids. Germline loops: CDR1 SGHTA, CDR2 FQGTGA.

There are a few counts of this clonotype. An end of the junction does not agree with germline; a read error may underlie this. The chain employs TRBV27 and TRBJ1-1; no definite D call. Per germline, CDR1 MNHEY and CDR2 SMNVEV (reference sequence). This CDR3 contains 15 residues. CDR3 residues: CTSRITRSSNTEAFF. The CDR3 DNA reads TGTACCAGCAGGATAACACGGTCGTCGAACACTGAAGCTTTCTTT.

This clonotype was observed a few times. The J gene is TRBJ1-4, the V gene TRBV30; D not certain. Trimming took off 5 bases at V and 5 bases at J, with 6 bases between the two ends. Germline CDR1 GTSNPN, CDR2 SVGIG (reference sequence). This CDR3 spans 11 amino acids. The CDR3 bases are TGTGCCTGGGGTCTGAATGAAAAACTGTTTTTT. It translates to CAWGLNEKLFF.

The chain combines TRBV7-9 with TRBJ1-5; D uncertain. The CDR3 sequence is 14 residues long. Trimming removed 2 bases from V and 3 bases from J, with 8 bases in between. Germline V CDR1 and CDR2: SEHNR, FQNEAQ (reference sequence). CDR3: CASSLSSVNQPQHF. The CDR3 DNA follows: TGTGCCAGCAGCTTAAGTAGTGTCAATCAGCCCCAGCATTTT.

This clonotype was recorded a few times. The V call is TRBV12-3 or TRBV12-4, the J call TRBJ2-1; D is perhaps TRBD2 (5 bases). V lost 6 bases, J lost 5 bases, and 14 bases lay in between. This CDR3 contains 14 residues. CDR3 loop: CASSQNGGDNEQFF. In DNA form, the CDR3 reads TGTGCCAGCAGCCAGAACGGAGGAGACAATGAGCAGTTCTTC.

The rearrangement joins TRBV20-1 to TRBJ2-7; possible D gene TRBD1, 5 bases. Germline-derived CDR1 and CDR2 are DFQATT and SNEGSKA (reference sequence). Deletions cut 2 bases from V and 3 bases from J, with 14 bases between. The CDR3 is 14 residues long. The CDR3 is CSARSETVSYEQYF. CDR3 in DNA: TGCAGTGCTAGATCCGAGACAGTGAGCTACGAGCAGTACTTC.

This clonotype occurred once. This clone may be a read error of a much larger clone one base away. This rearrangement joins TRBV5-6 to TRBJ1-5; 9 nucleotides match TRBD1. Germline CDR1 and CDR2: SGHDT and YYEEEE. The length of the CDR3 is 16 residues. The CDR3 region has the DNA TGTGCCGGCAGCCGGGGGGGACAGGGTTTTTATCAGCCCCAGCATTTT. It specifies CAGSRGGQGFYQPQHF.

The chain uses TRBV7-3 and TRBJ2-5; D is possibly TRBD2 (5 bases). With the DNA end fitting TRBJ2-1 better, the J assignment may be wrong. In germline, CDR1 is SGHTA, CDR2 FQGTGA. This CDR3 is built from 17 residues. The CDR3 nucleotides read TGTGCCAGCAGCCCCCGGGCCGAAGCGGATTCGGGGAATGAGCAGTTCTTC. This sequence encodes CASSPRAEADSGNEQFF.

This clonotype has just a few counts. The chain couples TRBV12-3 or TRBV12-4 to TRBJ1-2, with D hard to call. V lost 3 bases, J lost 1 base, and 9 bases lay in between. The CDR3 is 14 residues long. CDR3 region: CASSFMGLNYGYTF. CDR3 nucleotides: TGTGCCAGCAGTTTCATGGGCCTTAACTATGGCTACACCTTC.

This clonotype has a count of ten or more. The gene calls are TRBV7-2 and TRBJ2-5; D perhaps matches TRBD2 (5 bases). V gave up 5 bases and J gave up 3 bases, with 13 bases separating them. The length of the CDR3 is 14 residues. In germline, CDR1 is SGHTA, CDR2 FQGNSA. The CDR3 reads CASSPLGREETQYF. CDR3 nucleotides: TGTGCCAGCAGCCCCCTAGGGAGAGAAGAGACCCAGTACTTC. Looking up the rest from reference TRBV7-2 and TRBJ2-5 gives the full variable domain: GAGVSQSPSNKVTEKGKDVELRCDPISGHTALYWYRQSLGQGLEFLIYFQGNSAPDKSGLPSDRFSAERTGGSVSTLTIQRTQQEDSAVYLCASSPLGREETQYFGPGTRLLVL.

This chain uses TRBV12-3 or TRBV12-4 with TRBJ2-4, with TRBD1 identical over 8 bases. V lost 6 bases to trimming and J lost 3 bases; unmatched junction nucleotides: 4. The CDR3 has 14 residues. The CDR3 DNA reads TGTGCCAGCAGGTCACAGGGGGTCAAAAACATTCAGTACTTC. Its translation: CASRSQGVKNIQYF.

This clonotype turned up a few times. The chain recombines TRBV20-1 with TRBJ2-5; D perhaps matches TRBD1 (6 bases). From germline, CDR1 is DFQATT and CDR2 SNEGSKA (reference sequence). V lost 2 bases and J 2 bases, leaving 9 bases between the germline ends. CDR3 size: 13 residues. CDR3 sequence (DNA): TGCAGTGCTAGACTCACAGGGCAAGAGACCCAGTACTTC. Amino acid sequence: CSARLTGQETQYF.

This clonotype was counted many times. This chain links TRBV7-2 with TRBJ2-5; no firm D call. Deletions cut 5 bases from V and 2 bases from J, with 9 bases between. The CDR3 has 13 amino acids. Looked up from germline, CDR1 is SGHTA and CDR2 is FQGNSA. The DNA for the CDR3 is TGTGCCAGCAGCCCCGGTTGGCAAGAGACCCAGTACTTC. Translating it yields CASSPGWQETQYF.

V and J are TRBV6-6 and TRBJ1-1; possible D gene TRBD1, 5 bases. The CDR3 covers 16 residues. Germline lookup yields CDR1 MNHNY and CDR2 SVGAGI (reference sequence). The V and J ends lost 7 bases and 3 bases respectively, with 21 bases between them. The CDR3 loop reads CASIAQGRGRDTEAFF. The CDR3 DNA sequence: TGTGCCAGCATCGCCCAGGGTCGGGGGAGGGACACTGAAGCTTTCTTT.

This clonotype was counted a single time. This rearrangement joins TRBV3-1 to TRBJ2-5; a weak D match, TRBD1 (5 bases). Judging by the DNA end, TRBJ2-1 fits better; the J call may be wrong. From germline, CDR1 is LGHDT and CDR2 YNNKEL (reference sequence). The CDR3 consists of 14 residues. The DNA of the CDR3 is TGTGCCAGCAGCCAAGGACAGTATATCAATGAGCAGTTCTTC. It translates to CASSQGQYINEQFF.

The chain joins TRBV2 to TRBJ2-5, with 8 bases identical to TRBD2. J gave up 5 bases and V 3 bases, and 11 bases lay outside the gene matches. The CDR3 sequence is 16 residues long. The V gene's germline CDR1 is SNHLY and CDR2 FYNNEI. The CDR3 loop reads CASSEPRAGGWETQYF. The CDR3 DNA is TGTGCCAGCAGTGAGCCAAGGGCGGGGGGTTGGGAGACCCAGTACTTC.

The sample holds a few counts of this clonotype. This sequence joins TRBV7-2 and TRBJ1-2; D is undetermined. CDR1 SGHTA and CDR2 FQGNSA come from the germline V gene. The CDR3 consists of 14 residues. Deletions cut 5 bases from V and 4 bases from J, with 14 bases between. The CDR3 loop reads CASSPTGVFYGYTF. The CDR3 DNA sequence: TGTGCCAGCAGCCCCACCGGGGTGTTCTATGGCTACACCTTC.

The J gene is TRBJ2-1, the V gene TRBV24-1; 9 bases are shared with TRBD2. CDR1 and CDR2 from the germline V gene are KGHDR and SFDVKD. V trimming: 3 bases; J trimming: 1 base; junction bases outside the gene matches: 9. The CDR3 loop spans 18 amino acids. CDR3 in DNA: TGTGCCACCAGTGATCCCTTGGGGGCGGGAGGGTCCTACAATGAGCAGTTCTTC. Translating it yields CATSDPLGAGGSYNEQFF.